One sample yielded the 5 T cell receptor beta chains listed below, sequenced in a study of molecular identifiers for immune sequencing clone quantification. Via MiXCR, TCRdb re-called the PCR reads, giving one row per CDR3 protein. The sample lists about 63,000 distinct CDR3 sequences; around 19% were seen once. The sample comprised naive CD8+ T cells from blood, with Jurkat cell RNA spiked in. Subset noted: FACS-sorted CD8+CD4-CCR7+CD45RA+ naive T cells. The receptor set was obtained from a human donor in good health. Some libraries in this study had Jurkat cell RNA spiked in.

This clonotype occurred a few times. In nucleotides, the CDR3 is TGCAGCGTCCGACTAGATTACAATGAGCAGTTCTTC. It codes for CSVRLDYNEQFF. The V gene is TRBV29-1, the J gene TRBJ2-1; TRBD2 is a possible D gene (6 bases). Looked up from germline, CDR1 is SQVTM and CDR2 is ANQGSEA. The V gene lost 6 bases and the J gene lost 4 bases, with 10 bases spanning the gap. The CDR3 has 12 residues.

The CDR3 nucleotides are TGTGCCAGCAGCCTAGGCAACCAGGCCCGACATCAGGAGACCCAGTACTTC. Translating it yields CASSLGNQARHQETQYF. This chain uses TRBV7-8 with TRBJ2-5; D is undetermined. The V gene lost 5 bases and the J gene lost 5 bases, with 24 bases spanning the gap. The CDR3 is 17 amino acids. Germline CDR1 and CDR2: SGHVS and FQNEAQ.

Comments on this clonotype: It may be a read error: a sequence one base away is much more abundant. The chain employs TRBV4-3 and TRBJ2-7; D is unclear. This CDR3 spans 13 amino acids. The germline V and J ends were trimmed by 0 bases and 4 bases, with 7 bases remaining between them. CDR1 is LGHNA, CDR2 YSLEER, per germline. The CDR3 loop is CASSQERCYEQYF. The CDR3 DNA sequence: TGCGCCAGCAGCCAAGAGAGGTGTTACGAGCAGTACTTC.

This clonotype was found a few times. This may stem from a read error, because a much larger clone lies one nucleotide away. The chain's CDR3 is CASGPKGLDGYTF. CDR3 DNA sequence: TGTGCCAGCGGCCCGAAGGGGTTGGATGGCTACACCTTC. This sequence joins TRBV3-1 and TRBJ1-2, with D perhaps TRBD1 (5 bases). Trimming left V 8 bases short and J 6 bases short, with 16 bases between. CDR3 size: 13 residues. CDR1 is LGHDT and CDR2 is YNNKEL in the germline V gene (reference sequence).

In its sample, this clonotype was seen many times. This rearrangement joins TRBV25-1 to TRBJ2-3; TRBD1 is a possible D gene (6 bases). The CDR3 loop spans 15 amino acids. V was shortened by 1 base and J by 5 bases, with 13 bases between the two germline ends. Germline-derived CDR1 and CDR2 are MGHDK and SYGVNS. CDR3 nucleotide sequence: TGTGCCAGCAGTGAATCAGGGACAACACTAGATACGCAGTATTTT. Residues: CASSESGTTLDTQYF.